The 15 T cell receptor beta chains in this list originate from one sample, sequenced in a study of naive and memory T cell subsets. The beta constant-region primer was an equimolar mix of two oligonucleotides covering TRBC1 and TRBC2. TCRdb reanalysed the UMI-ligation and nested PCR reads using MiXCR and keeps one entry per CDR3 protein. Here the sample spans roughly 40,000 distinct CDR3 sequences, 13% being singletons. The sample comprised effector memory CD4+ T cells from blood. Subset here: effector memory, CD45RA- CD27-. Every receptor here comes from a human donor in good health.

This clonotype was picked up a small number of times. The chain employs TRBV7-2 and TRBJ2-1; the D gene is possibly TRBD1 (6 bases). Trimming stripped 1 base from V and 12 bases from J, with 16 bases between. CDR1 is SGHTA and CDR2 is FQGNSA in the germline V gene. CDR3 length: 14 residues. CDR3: CASSLDRQVVGQFF. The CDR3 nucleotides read TGTGCCAGCAGCTTAGATCGACAGGTCGTAGGGCAGTTCTTC.

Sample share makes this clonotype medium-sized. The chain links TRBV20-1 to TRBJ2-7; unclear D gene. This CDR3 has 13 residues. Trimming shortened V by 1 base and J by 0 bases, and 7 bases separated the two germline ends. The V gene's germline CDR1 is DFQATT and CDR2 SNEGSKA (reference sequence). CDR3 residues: CSARVIDSYEQYF. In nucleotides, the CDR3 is TGCAGTGCTAGAGTTATTGACTCCTACGAGCAGTACTTC.

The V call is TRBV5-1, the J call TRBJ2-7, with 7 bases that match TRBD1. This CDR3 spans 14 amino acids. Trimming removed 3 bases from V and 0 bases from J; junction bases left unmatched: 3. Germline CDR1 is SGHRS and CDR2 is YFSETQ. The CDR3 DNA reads TGCGCCAGCAGCTGGACAGGTTTCTCCTACGAGCAGTACTTC. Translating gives CASSWTGFSYEQYF.

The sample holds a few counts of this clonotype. CDR3 sequence (DNA): TGTGCCAGCAGTTCGACAGGGTGGTTTGAAGCTTTCTTT. Translated, it gives CASSSTGWFEAFF. The V call is TRBV12-3 or TRBV12-4, the J call TRBJ1-1, with 7 bases lining up with TRBD1. The trim removed 4 bases at V and 7 bases at J, leaving 6 bases unmatched. CDR3 length: 13 residues.

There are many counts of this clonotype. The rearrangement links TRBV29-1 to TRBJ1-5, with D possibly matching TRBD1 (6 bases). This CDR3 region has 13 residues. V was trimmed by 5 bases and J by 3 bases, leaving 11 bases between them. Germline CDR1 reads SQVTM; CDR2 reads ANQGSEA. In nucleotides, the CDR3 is TGCAGCGTTAGGGACAACTACAATCAGCCCCAGCATTTT. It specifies CSVRDNYNQPQHF.

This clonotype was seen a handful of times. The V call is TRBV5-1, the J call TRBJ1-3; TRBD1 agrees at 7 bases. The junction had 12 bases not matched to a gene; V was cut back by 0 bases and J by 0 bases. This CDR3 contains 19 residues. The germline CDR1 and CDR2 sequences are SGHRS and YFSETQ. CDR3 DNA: TGCGCCAGCAGCTTGGTAGAGGGGGCGCGGGGAAGCTCTGGAAACACCATATATTTT. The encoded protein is CASSLVEGARGSSGNTIYF.

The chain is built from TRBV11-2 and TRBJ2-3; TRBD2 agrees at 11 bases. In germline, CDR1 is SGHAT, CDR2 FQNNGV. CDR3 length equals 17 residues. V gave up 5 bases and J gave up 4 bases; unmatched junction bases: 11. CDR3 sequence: CASSPRSGRAAADTQYF. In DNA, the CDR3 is TGTGCCAGCAGCCCTCGTAGCGGGAGGGCCGCCGCAGATACGCAGTATTTT.

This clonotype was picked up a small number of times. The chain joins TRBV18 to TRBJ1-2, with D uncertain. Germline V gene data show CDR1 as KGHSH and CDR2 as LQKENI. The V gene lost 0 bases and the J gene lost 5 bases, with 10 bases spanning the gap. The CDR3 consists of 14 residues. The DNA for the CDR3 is TGTGCCAGCTCACCACCGGAGGGCCGATATGGCTACACCTTC. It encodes CASSPPEGRYGYTF.

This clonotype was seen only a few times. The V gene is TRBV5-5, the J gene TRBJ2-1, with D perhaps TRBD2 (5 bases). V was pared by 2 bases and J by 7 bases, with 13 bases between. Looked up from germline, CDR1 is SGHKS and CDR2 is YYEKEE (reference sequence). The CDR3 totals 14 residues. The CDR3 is CASSFGGRGNEQFF. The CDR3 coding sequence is TGTGCCAGCAGCTTCGGCGGGCGTGGGAATGAGCAGTTCTTC.

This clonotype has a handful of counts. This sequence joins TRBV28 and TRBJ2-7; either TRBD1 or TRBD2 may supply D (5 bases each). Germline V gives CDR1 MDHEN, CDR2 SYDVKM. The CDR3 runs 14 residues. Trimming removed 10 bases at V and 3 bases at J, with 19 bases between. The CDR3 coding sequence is TGTGCCACCACGCCCCCGGGACCTTTCTACGAGCAGTACTTC. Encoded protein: CATTPPGPFYEQYF.

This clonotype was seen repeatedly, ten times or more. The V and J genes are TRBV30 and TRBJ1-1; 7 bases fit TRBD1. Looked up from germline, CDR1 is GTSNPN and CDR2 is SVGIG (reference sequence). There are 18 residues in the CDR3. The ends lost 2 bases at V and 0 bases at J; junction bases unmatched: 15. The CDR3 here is CAWSPTFWDSALNTEAFF. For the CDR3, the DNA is TGTGCCTGGAGTCCGACCTTTTGGGACAGTGCCCTGAACACTGAAGCTTTCTTT.

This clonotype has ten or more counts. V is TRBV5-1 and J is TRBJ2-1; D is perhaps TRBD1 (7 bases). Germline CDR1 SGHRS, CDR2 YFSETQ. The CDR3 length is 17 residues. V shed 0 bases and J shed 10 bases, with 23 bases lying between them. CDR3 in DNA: TGCGCCAGCAGCTTGGTGGCCGGCCAGGGGGGCAGAGGGGAGCAGTTCTTC. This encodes CASSLVAGQGGRGEQFF.

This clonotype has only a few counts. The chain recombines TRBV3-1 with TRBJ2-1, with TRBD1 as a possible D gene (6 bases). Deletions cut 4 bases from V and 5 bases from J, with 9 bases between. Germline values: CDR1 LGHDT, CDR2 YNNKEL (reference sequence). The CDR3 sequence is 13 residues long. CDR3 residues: CASSRGRDNEQFF. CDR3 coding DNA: TGTGCCAGCAGCCGGGGGCGGGACAATGAGCAGTTCTTC.

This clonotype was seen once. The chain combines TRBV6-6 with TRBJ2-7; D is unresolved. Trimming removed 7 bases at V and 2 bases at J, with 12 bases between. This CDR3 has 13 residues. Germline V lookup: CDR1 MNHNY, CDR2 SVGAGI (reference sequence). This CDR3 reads CASTRRSTYEQYF. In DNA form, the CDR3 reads TGTGCCAGCACTAGGCGCTCAACCTACGAGCAGTACTTC.

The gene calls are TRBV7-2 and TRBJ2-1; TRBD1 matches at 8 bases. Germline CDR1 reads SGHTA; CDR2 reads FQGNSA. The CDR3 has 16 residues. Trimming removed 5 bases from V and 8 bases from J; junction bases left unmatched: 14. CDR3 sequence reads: CASSVVGGQGGYEQFF. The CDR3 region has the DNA TGTGCCAGCAGCGTGGTTGGTGGACAGGGTGGCTATGAGCAGTTCTTC.